The rows below give T cell receptor beta chains drawn from one sample of a study of human T cells and chemical hapten exposure. Via MiXCR, TCRdb re-called the RACE reads, giving one row per CDR3 protein. The data contain roughly 180,000 distinct CDR3 sequences, roughly 15% of them singletons. The starting material was whole blood, obtained in connection with sensitization to the hapten diphenylcyclopropenone (DPC). These receptors were taken from a woman aged 25 to 45 with alopecia areata. Some clones in this sample may be carry-over from other donors' samples. CDR3s include the opening cysteine and the closing phenylalanine or tryptophan.

>TRBJ1-1|TRBV30
CAWSVGRKMTTEAFF
>TRBJ2-1|TRBV20-1
CSASTIAGGYNEQFF
>TRBJ2-2|TRBV11-2
CASSFLGAGRSAGELFF
>TRBJ1-1|TRBV5-1
CASKWAPAGEAFF
>TRBJ2-5|TRBV20-1
CSALLETQYF
>TRBJ2-4|TRBV20-1
CSARDQTGNIQYF
>TRBJ2-1|TRBV11-1
CASSLHNEQFF
>TRBJ1-1|TRBV24-1
CATSGGRNTEAFF
>TRBJ1-5|TRBV6-1
CASRTSRGSNQPQHF
>TRBJ1-2|TRBV9
CASRAQLHGYTF
>TRBJ1-6|TRBV27
CASSFVGQGSSPLHF
>TRBJ1-6|TRBV7-3
CASSLKDRMSPLHF
>TRBJ2-7|TRBV28
CASTTVEPYEQYF
>TRBJ2-1|TRBV7-9
CASSAPGFGNEQFF
>TRBJ1-1|TRBV3-1
CASSLDRTRAEAFF
>TRBJ2-1|TRBV28
CASSWGLAGPYNEQFF
>TRBJ2-5|TRBV19
CASSRTRQETQYF
>TRBJ2-2|TRBV7-6
CASSPEWGAGELFF
>TRBJ2-2|TRBV7-2
CASTLRPGQGVAGELFF
>TRBJ2-1|TRBV29-1
CSVSQAISAGEQFF
>TRBJ2-5|TRBV20-1
CSARESTGRRQETQYF
>TRBJ2-7|TRBV4-2
CASSQGTSSSYEQYF
>TRBJ1-2|TRBV29-1
CSIRTVGYGYTF